This T cell receptor (beta chain) originates from a study of T cells in Graves' hyperthyroidism and ophthalmopathy. Whole-study context: The blood sample was taken at first diagnosis, before treatment began.

Trimming left V 10 bases short and J 0 bases short, with 16 bases between. Germline-derived CDR1 and CDR2 are MNHEY and SMNVEV (reference sequence). The CDR3 sequence is 15 residues long. There were TCR beta CDR3 regions amplified from RNA transcripts. Carried out on the TCR CDR3, a first-round RT-PCR used the HTBI primer set. TCRdb re-derived calls from the multiplex PCR reads in MiXCR, one entry per CDR3 protein. The table records fewer than 700,000 distinct CDR3 sequences, 15% to 20% of them present only once. Stability of Graves' hyperthyroidism was defined as absent ophthalmopathy progression within 18 months.

Sequencing was carried out using blood. This receptor was identified in a woman in her 30s with Graves' hyperthyroidism. The V call is TRBV27, the J call TRBJ2-1, with D possibly TRBD2 on 6 matching bases. CDR3 protein: CAIQRALSSYNEQFF. The CDR3 region has the DNA TGTGCCATCCAGCGGGCCCTTAGCTCCTACAATGAGCAGTTCTTC.